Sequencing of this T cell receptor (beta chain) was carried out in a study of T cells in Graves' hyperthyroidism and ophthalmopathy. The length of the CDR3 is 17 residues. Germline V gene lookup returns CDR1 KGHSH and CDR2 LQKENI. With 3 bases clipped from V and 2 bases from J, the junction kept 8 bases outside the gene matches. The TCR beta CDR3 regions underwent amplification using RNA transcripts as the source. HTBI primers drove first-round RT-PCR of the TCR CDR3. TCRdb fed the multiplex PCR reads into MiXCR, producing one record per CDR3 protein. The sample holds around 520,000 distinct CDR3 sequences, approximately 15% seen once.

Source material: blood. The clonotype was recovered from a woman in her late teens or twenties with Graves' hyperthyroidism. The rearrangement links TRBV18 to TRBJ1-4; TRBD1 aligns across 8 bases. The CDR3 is CASSPVARGHTNEKLFF. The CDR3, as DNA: TGTGCCAGCTCACCGGTCGCCAGGGGGCATACTAATGAAAAACTGTTTTTT.